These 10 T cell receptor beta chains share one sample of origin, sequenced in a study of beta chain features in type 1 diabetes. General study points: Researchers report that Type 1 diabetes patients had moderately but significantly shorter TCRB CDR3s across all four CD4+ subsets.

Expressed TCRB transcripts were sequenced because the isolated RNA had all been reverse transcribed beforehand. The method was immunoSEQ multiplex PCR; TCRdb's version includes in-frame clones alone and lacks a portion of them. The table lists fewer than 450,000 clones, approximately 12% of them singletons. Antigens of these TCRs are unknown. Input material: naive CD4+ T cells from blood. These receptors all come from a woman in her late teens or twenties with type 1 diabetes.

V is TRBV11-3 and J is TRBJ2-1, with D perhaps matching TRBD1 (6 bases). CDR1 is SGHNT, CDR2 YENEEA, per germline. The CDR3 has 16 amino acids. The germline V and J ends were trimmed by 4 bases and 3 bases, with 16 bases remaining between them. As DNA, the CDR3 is TGTGCCAGCAGCTCCCCAGGGGCTTTGAACTACAATGAGCAGTTCTTC. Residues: CASSSPGALNYNEQFF.

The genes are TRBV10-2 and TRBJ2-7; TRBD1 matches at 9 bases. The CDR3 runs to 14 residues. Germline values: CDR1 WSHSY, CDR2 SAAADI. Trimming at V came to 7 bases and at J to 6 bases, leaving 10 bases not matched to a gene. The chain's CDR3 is CASKVTGGSPEQYV. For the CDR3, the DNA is TGCGCCAGCAAGGTGACAGGGGGTTCCCCCGAGCAGTACGTC.

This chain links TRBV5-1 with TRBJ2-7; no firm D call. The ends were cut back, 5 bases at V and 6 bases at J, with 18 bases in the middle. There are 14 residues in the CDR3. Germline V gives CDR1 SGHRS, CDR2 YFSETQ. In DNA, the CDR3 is TGCGCCAGCAGTCCTCGAGGTAGCCCGGGCGAGCAGTACTTC. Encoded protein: CASSPRGSPGEQYF.

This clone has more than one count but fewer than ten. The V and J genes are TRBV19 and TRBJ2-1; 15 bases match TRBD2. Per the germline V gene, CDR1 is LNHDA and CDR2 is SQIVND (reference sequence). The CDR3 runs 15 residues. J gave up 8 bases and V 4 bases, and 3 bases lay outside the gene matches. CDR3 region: CASSTGTSGRYEQFF. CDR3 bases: TGTGCCAGTAGTACCGGGACTAGCGGGAGGTATGAGCAGTTCTTC.

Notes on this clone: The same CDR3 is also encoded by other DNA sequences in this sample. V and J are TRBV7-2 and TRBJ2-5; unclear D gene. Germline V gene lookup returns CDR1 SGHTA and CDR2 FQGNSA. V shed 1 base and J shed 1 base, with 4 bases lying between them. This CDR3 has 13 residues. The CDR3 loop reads CASSLGLQETQYF. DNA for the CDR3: TGTGCCAGCAGCTTAGGACTCCAAGAGACCCAGTACTTC.

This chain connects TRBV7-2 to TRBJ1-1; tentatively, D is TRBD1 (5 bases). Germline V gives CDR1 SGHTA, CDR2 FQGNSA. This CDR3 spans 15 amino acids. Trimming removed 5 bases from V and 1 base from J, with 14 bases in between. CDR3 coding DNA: TGTGCCAGCAGCCCCCAGGGCTGGGGGAACACTGAAGCTTTCTTT. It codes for CASSPQGWGNTEAFF.

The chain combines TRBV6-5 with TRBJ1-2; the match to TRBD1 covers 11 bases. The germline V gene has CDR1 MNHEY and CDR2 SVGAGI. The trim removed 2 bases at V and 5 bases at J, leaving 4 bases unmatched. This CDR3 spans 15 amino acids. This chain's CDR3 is CASSYDGTGGYGYTF. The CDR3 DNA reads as TGTGCCAGCAGTTACGATGGGACAGGGGGGTATGGCTACACCTTC.

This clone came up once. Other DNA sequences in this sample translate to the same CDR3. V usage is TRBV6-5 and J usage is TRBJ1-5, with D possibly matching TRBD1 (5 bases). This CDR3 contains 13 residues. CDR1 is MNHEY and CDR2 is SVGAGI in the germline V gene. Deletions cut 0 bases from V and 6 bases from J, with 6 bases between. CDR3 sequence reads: CASSYSTGQPQHF. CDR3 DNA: TGTGCCAGCAGTTACTCAACAGGTCAGCCCCAGCATTTT.

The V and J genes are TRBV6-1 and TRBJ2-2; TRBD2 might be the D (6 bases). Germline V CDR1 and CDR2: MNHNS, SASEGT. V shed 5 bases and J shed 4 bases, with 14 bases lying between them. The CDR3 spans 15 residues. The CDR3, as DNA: TGTGCCAGCAGTAAGACTAGTGTCTTCACCGGGGAGCTGTTTTTT. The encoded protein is CASSKTSVFTGELFF.

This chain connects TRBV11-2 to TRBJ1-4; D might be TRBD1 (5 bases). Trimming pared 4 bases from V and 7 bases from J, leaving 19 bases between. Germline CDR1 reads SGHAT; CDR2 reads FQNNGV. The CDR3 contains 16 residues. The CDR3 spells CASSSLKGAPGEKLFF. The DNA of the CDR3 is TGTGCCAGCAGCTCCCTAAAAGGGGCCCCTGGTGAAAAACTGTTTTTT.